This note documents a single T cell receptor (beta chain) sequence. Antigen specificity is unknown. This sample was taken from a study of cytomegalovirus exposure and HLA in healthy donors. The V and J ends lost 2 bases and 8 bases, in that order; junction bases with no gene match: 7. The CDR3 has 14 residues. Germline loops: CDR1 MNHEY, CDR2 SVGAGI. In the PCR, 60 Vbeta and 13 Jbeta primers were used. The data were produced by immunoSEQ multiplex PCR, yet TCRdb's version contains in-frame clones alone and is incomplete. The sample holds some 20,000 clones, about four fifths seen once. General study results and limits: TCR beta sequences numbering around 15,000 were associated with HLA alleles at 0.05 false discovery rate in a later analysis. Rates of TCR association differed by HLA locus in a later analysis, with DRB1 highest and HLA-C lowest.

Sequenced: PBMCs. The chain couples TRBV6-5 to TRBJ1-2; TRBD1 matches at 8 bases. This receptor was identified in a human donor in good health. CDR3 sequence reads: CASSYRDRRGGYTF. The CDR3 DNA is TGTGCCAGCAGTTACCGGGACAGGAGAGGGGGCTACACCTTC.